What follows describes a single T cell receptor beta chain. Its specificity is not known. Other DNA sequences in this sample translate to the same CDR3. Sequenced by immunoSEQ multiplex PCR; TCRdb stores in-frame clones only, minus some. The data hold 2,500,000 or so clones, with around 90% observed a single time. The data belong to a study of shared clonotypes between healthy human individuals. Study findings and constraints: Generation probability values for non-shared clonotypes were lower than those for clonotypes shared by all four donors.

This CDR3 comprises 14 residues. Germline CDR1 is SGHNT and CDR2 is YYREEE (reference sequence). Trimming took off 4 bases at V and 1 base at J, with 11 bases between the two ends. The clonotype comes from a man younger than 35 in good health. Some clones in this sample may be carry-over from other donors' samples. V is TRBV5-4 and J is TRBJ2-5; a weak D match, TRBD2 (5 bases). The sample taken for sequencing was naive CD4+ T cells from PBMCs. The subset: CD45RA+ positively selected. Here the CDR3 reads CASSPTGIQETQYF. CDR3 sequence (DNA): TGTGCCAGCAGCCCCACGGGGATCCAAGAGACCCAGTACTTC.